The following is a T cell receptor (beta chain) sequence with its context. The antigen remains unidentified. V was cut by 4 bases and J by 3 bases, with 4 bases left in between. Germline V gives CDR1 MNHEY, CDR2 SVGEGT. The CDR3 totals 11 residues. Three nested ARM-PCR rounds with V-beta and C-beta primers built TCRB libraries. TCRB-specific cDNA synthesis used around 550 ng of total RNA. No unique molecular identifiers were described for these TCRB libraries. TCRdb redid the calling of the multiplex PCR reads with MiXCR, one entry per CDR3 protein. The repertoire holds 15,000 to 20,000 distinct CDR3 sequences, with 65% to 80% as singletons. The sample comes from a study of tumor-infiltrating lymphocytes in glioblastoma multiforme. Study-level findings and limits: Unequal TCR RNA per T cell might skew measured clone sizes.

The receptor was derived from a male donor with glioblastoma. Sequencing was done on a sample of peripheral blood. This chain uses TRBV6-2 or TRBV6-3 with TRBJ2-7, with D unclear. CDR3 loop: CASSSRYEQYF. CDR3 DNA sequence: TGTGCCAGCAGTTCCCGCTACGAGCAGTACTTC.